This T cell receptor beta chain emerged from a study of human T cells and chemical hapten exposure. Study-wide results and limits: Following DPC sensitization, TCRs present above 1 in 1000 frequency showed no change.

CDR3 size: 13 residues. Germline CDR1 is GTSNPN and CDR2 is SVGIG (reference sequence). After removal of 0 bases from V and 4 bases from J, the junction contained 0 bases not matched to a gene. Each CDR3 protein is one row after TCRdb ran MiXCR on the RACE reads. The sample contains about 84,000 distinct CDR3 sequences, 10% to 12% of which appear only once. Comment on this clonotype: Its antigen is currently unknown.

As for time point: patch test 3, about 24 weeks after DPC sensitization. This sample's treatment: therapeutic diphenylcyclopropenone sensitization with weekly scalp DPC. This sequence originates from a woman in her fifties or sixties with alopecia areata. Some clones in this sample may be carry-over from other donors' samples. The chain employs TRBV30 and TRBJ2-3, with 8 bases that match TRBD2. The specimen comprised whole blood, sampled in connection with sensitization to the hapten diphenylcyclopropenone (DPC). Here the CDR3 reads CAWSVLAADTQYF. The DNA of the CDR3 is TGTGCCTGGAGTGTACTAGCGGCAGATACGCAGTATTTT.